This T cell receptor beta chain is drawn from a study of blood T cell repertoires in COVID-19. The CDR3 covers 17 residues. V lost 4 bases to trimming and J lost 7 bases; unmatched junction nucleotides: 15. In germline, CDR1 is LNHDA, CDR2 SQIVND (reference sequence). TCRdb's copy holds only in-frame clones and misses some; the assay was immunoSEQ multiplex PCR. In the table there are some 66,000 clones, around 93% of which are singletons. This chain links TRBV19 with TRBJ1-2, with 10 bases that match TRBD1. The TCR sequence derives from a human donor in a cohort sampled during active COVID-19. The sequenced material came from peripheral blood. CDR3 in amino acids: CASSTTGTGESGTGYTF. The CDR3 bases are TGTGCCAGTAGTACCACCGGGACAGGGGAATCTGGGACTGGCTACACCTTC.